This T cell receptor beta chain was observed in a study of T cells after yellow fever vaccination. Study as a whole: Any fraction with a low cell number was prepared using SMART-Seq v4 Ultra Low Input.

TCRdb fed the 5' RACE reads into MiXCR, producing one record per CDR3 protein. This sample has 250,000 to 400,000 distinct CDR3 sequences, with about 4% found just once. CDR3 length: 16 residues. The V and J ends lost 5 bases and 0 bases, in that order; junction bases with no gene match: 7. Germline CDR1 reads SGHVS; CDR2 reads FNYEAQ. This clonotype appeared many times. The antigen is unknown. Findings and caveats of the study: The bulk population could contribute abundant contaminating clonotypes to FACS-sorted repertoires.

This sequence was found in a man aged 18 to 29 who received the YFV17D yellow fever vaccine. Sequenced material: PBMCs, taken 5 days after the yellow fever booster vaccination. The chain carries TRBV7-6 and TRBJ2-3; 8 bases map to TRBD1. CDR3 region: CASSPTGGSSTDTQYF. DNA for the CDR3: TGTGCCAGCAGCCCTACAGGGGGGTCTAGCACAGATACGCAGTATTTT.